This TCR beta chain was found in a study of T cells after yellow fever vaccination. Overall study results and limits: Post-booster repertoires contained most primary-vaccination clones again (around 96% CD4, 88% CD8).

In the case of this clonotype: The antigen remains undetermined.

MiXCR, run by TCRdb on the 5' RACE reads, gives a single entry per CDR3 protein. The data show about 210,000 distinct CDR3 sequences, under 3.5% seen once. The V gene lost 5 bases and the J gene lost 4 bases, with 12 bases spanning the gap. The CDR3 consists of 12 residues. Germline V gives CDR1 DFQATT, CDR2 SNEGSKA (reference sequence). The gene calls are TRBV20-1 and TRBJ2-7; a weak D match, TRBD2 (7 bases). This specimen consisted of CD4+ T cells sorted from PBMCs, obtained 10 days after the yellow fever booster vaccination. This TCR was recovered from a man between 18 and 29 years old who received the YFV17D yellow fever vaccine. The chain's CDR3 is CSAYGGPYEQYF. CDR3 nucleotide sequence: TGCAGTGCTTACGGGGGGCCTTACGAGCAGTACTTC.